One sample yielded the 27 T cell receptor beta chains listed below, sequenced in a study of T cells in Graves' hyperthyroidism and ophthalmopathy. From RNA transcripts, TCR beta CDR3 regions were amplified. TCR CDR3 underwent first-round RT-PCR with the HTBI primer set. TCRdb used MiXCR to reprocess the multiplex PCR reads, holding one entry per CDR3 protein. The table includes 600,000 to 900,000 distinct CDR3 sequences, about a sixth detected once. The sequenced sample was blood. The origin of the receptors is a man aged 18 to 35 with Graves' hyperthyroidism.

This clonotype was found many times. The chain links TRBV19 to TRBJ2-1; 7 nucleotides match TRBD2. The J segment lost 1 base and the V segment lost 10 bases, leaving 4 bases of the junction unmatched. This CDR3 has 13 residues. CDR1 LNHDA and CDR2 SQIVND come from the germline V gene (reference sequence). CDR3 sequence: CATRGGSYNEQFF. The CDR3 nucleotides read TGTGCCACCCGCGGGGGATCCTACAATGAGCAGTTCTTC.

This clonotype was counted a few times. The chain employs TRBV6-1 and TRBJ2-3, with no clear D. Trimming removed 5 bases from V and 0 bases from J, with 12 bases in between. The CDR3 runs 15 residues. The germline V gene has CDR1 MNHNS and CDR2 SASEGT. The CDR3 nucleotides are TGTGCCAGCAGTTTTGGGCCGCTTAGCACAGATACGCAGTATTTT. This sequence encodes CASSFGPLSTDTQYF.

This clonotype was seen a handful of times. The V gene is TRBV13, the J gene TRBJ1-4; a weak D match, TRBD1 (6 bases). V gave up 2 bases and J gave up 6 bases, with 10 bases separating them. The CDR3 runs to 14 residues. Germline values: CDR1 PRHDT, CDR2 FYEKMQ (reference sequence). The CDR3 loop reads CASSLFGQYEKLFF. The CDR3 DNA is TGTGCCAGCAGCTTATTTGGACAGTATGAAAAACTGTTTTTT.

In this sample, this clonotype turned up many times. The chain combines TRBV28 with TRBJ2-7; no definite D call. Germline V gene sequence: CDR1 MDHEN, CDR2 SYDVKM. Between the trimmed V and J ends, which lost 10 bases and 7 bases, there was a span of 26 bases. This CDR3 comprises 15 residues. CDR3 in DNA: TGTGCCACCACGTCGCTCGGGTACGGTAAATCTGAGCAGTACTTC. Its translation is CATTSLGYGKSEQYF.

Of note for this clonotype: A much larger clone differs by one base, so this may be a read error. The V and J genes are TRBV27 and TRBJ2-3; a possible D gene is TRBD1 (6 bases). From germline, CDR1 is MNHEY and CDR2 SMNVEV (reference sequence). The CDR3 is 15 amino acids. CDR3 loop: CAGSFWGPSTDTQYF. CDR3 DNA sequence: TGTGCCGGCAGTTTTTGGGGGCCTAGCACAGATACGCAGTATTTT.

The chain couples TRBV30 to TRBJ2-3; 7 nucleotides match TRBD2. Trimming removed 3 bases from V and 2 bases from J; junction bases left unmatched: 8. The CDR3 sequence is 15 residues long. From germline, CDR1 is GTSNPN and CDR2 SVGIG (reference sequence). Here the CDR3 DNA reads TGTGCCTGGAGGGTGGAGCGGGGATCCACAGATACGCAGTATTTT. Translated: CAWRVERGSTDTQYF. Full variable domain (outside the CDR3, taken from reference TRBV30 and TRBJ2-3): SQTIHQWPATLVQPVGSPLSLECTVEGTSNPNLYWYRQAAGRGLQLLFYSVGIGQISSEVPQNLSASRPQDRQFILSSKKLLLSDSGFYLCAWRVERGSTDTQYFGPGTRLTVL.

V usage is TRBV20-1 and J usage is TRBJ2-3; TRBD1 matches 7 bases. Losses at the gene ends were 5 bases for V and 10 bases for J; bases not matched to a gene: 6. Per the germline V gene, CDR1 is DFQATT and CDR2 is SNEGSKA (reference sequence). The CDR3 is made up of 11 amino acids. The CDR3 is CSARIQGAQYF. Written as DNA, the CDR3 is TGCAGTGCTCGAATTCAGGGGGCGCAGTATTTT.

This clonotype has a handful of counts. This chain uses TRBV4-3 with TRBJ2-1; D tentatively fits TRBD1 or TRBD2 (5 bases each). The V gene's germline CDR1 is LGHNA and CDR2 YSLEER. This CDR3 comprises 15 residues. V lost 0 bases, J lost 9 bases, and 15 bases lay in between. The CDR3 region is CASSQEWGNLGEQFF. DNA for the CDR3: TGCGCCAGCAGCCAAGAATGGGGGAACTTAGGTGAGCAGTTCTTC.

Only a few counts were recorded for this clonotype. Germline is not matched at one junction end, which may reflect a read error. The chain recombines TRBV6-1 with TRBJ2-1, with D hard to call. The CDR3 loop spans 14 amino acids. Per the germline V gene, CDR1 is MNHNS and CDR2 is SASEGT. CDR3 sequence: CASSSATLYTEQFF. Written as DNA, the CDR3 is TGTGCCAGCAGCTCCGCGACTCTTTACACTGAGCAGTTCTTC.

The chain employs TRBV3-2 and TRBJ2-7. TRBV3-2 is a known pseudogene. This CDR3 region has 16 residues. The CDR3: CAGSHCGFDRPYEQYF. CDR3 DNA sequence: TGTGCCGGCAGCCATTGCGGTTTCGACCGGCCCTACGAGCAGTACTTC.

This clonotype was seen many times. J is TRBJ2-7 and V is TRBV10-3, with TRBD2 identical over 7 bases. V gave up 4 bases and J gave up 0 bases; unmatched junction bases: 6. This CDR3 comprises 15 residues. Germline values: CDR1 ENHRY, CDR2 SYGVKD. The CDR3 here is CAISGGGSPSYEQYF. The CDR3 DNA reads as TGTGCCATCAGTGGGGGGGGGTCCCCCTCCTACGAGCAGTACTTC.

This clonotype has only a few counts. The chain links TRBV2 to TRBJ2-7, with 13 bases lining up with TRBD2. The V gene end was trimmed by 3 bases and the J gene end by 1 base; junction bases not matched to a gene: 6. CDR1 and CDR2 from the germline V gene are SNHLY and FYNNEI. The CDR3 extends over 17 amino acids. The CDR3 coding sequence is TGTGCCAGCAGTGATTGGACTAGCGGGAGTTGGTCCTACGAGCAGTACTTC. As protein: CASSDWTSGSWSYEQYF. The whole variable domain, remainder taken from reference TRBV2 and TRBJ2-7, is EPEVTQTPSHQVTQMGQEVILRCVPISNHLYFYWYRQILGQKVEFLVSFYNNEISEKSEIFDDQFSVERPDGSNFTLKIRSTKLEDSAMYFCASSDWTSGSWSYEQYFGPGTRLTVT.

In the case of this clonotype: A much larger clonotype is one base distant, so this may be a read error. J is TRBJ2-5 and V is TRBV10-3; D uncertain. The CDR3 length is 15 residues. Germline V gene sequence: CDR1 ENHRY, CDR2 SYGVKD. CDR3 sequence reads: CAIRESKGYQETQYF. In nucleotides, the CDR3 is TGTGCCATCAGAGAGTCGAAGGGCTACCAAGAGACCCAGTACTTC.

V is TRBV28 and J is TRBJ1-2; D remains unclear. The V gene's germline CDR1 is MDHEN and CDR2 SYDVKM. The V gene lost 4 bases and the J gene lost 14 bases, with 11 bases spanning the gap. The CDR3 is 10 amino acids. The DNA of the CDR3 is TGTGCCAGCAGTTCCTCGACCCCAACCTTC. It encodes CASSSSTPTF.

This clonotype was observed many times. This sequence joins TRBV19 and TRBJ2-7, with 7 nucleotides matching TRBD1. The CDR3 runs 14 residues. V dropped 9 bases and J dropped 0; count of bases not matched to a gene: 8. CDR1 is LNHDA, CDR2 SQIVND, per germline (reference sequence). In nucleotides, the CDR3 is TGTGCCAGCAGGGACAGTGCGTACTCCTACGAGCAGTACTTC. Encoded protein: CASRDSAYSYEQYF.

About this clonotype itself: A much larger clone is a single base away; this may be a read error. This chain links TRBV2 with TRBJ2-5; 8 bases line up with TRBD2. CDR3 length: 14 amino acids. V dropped 5 bases and J dropped 5; count of bases not matched to a gene: 7. CDR1 is SNHLY, CDR2 FYNNEI, per germline. CDR3 sequence (DNA): TGTGCCAGCAGTTTCCGGACTAGCTCCGAGACCCAGTACTTC. Translated, it gives CASSFRTSSETQYF.

This clonotype was observed at least ten times. The rearrangement links TRBV6-2 or TRBV6-3 to TRBJ2-1; TRBD2 aligns across 9 bases. V lost 1 base and J lost 4; bases outside the gene matches: 14. The germline V gene has CDR1 MNHEY and CDR2 SVGEGT. The CDR3 totals 19 residues. This CDR3 is CASSYCVASGKGWYNEQFF. The CDR3 DNA is TGTGCCAGCAGTTACTGTGTAGCTAGCGGGAAAGGTTGGTACAATGAGCAGTTCTTC.

For this clonotype: No DNA is shown, since the ends of the CDR3 on it are uncertain; the CDR3 is the one TCRdb lists. The chain recombines TRBV29-1 with TRBJ2-2; the DNA was not used to check the table's D call, TRBD2. The CDR3 adds up to 16 amino acids, both ends counted. Germline V lookup: CDR1 SQVTM, CDR2 ANQGSEA. The CDR3 is CSVAGGSGRGSGELVF.

This clonotype was observed at least ten times. The chain joins TRBV6-1 to TRBJ2-5, with 11 nucleotides matching TRBD2. With V trimmed by 7 bases and J by 5 bases, 9 bases remained unmatched. Germline CDR1 is MNHNS and CDR2 is SASEGT. This CDR3 has 15 amino acids. The CDR3 coding sequence is TGTGCCAGCACCTTTAGCGGGAGGGCGGTGGAGACCCAGTACTTC. Translated: CASTFSGRAVETQYF.

This clonotype was detected ten times or more. The chain is built from TRBV28 and TRBJ2-3; D is uncertain. The CDR3 covers 13 residues. V was clipped by 7 bases and J by 1 base, with 9 bases between them. Germline V gene data show CDR1 as MDHEN and CDR2 as SYDVKM. CDR3 DNA: TGTGCCAGCAACCCCGGACGCACAGATACGCAGTATTTT. This translates into CASNPGRTDTQYF.

This clonotype was detected many times. The J gene is TRBJ2-5, the V gene TRBV12-3 or TRBV12-4; D is perhaps TRBD1 or TRBD2 (5 bases each). V lost 0 bases, J lost 1 base, and 12 bases lay in between. The CDR3 is made up of 16 amino acids. For the CDR3, the DNA is TGTGCCAGCAGTTTAGCGGGACGGCAGTTCCAAGAGACCCAGTACTTC. This translates into CASSLAGRQFQETQYF.

The chain couples TRBV25-1 to TRBJ1-2; no clear D. Trimming cost V 3 bases and J 3 bases, with 8 bases left between them. This CDR3 region has 13 residues. The germline gives CDR1 MGHDK, CDR2 SYGVNS. Written as DNA, the CDR3 is TGTGCCAGCAGTGACGTGACTGACTATGGCTACACCTTC. Encoded protein: CASSDVTDYGYTF.

The CDR3 bases are TGTGCCAGCAGCCAAGAAAGGCGAGCTAAGGGCACCGGGGAGCTGTTTTTT. It translates to CASSQERRAKGTGELFF. The chain is built from TRBV4-2 and TRBJ2-2; D is undetermined. Looked up from germline, CDR1 is LGHNA and CDR2 is YNFKEQ. With 0 bases removed from V and 4 bases from J, the gap between germline ends came to 15 bases. The CDR3 contains 17 residues.

In this sample, this clonotype turned up many times. The chain is built from TRBV27 and TRBJ2-7; no firm D call. This CDR3 contains 15 residues. Germline V lookup: CDR1 MNHEY, CDR2 SMNVEV (reference sequence). Trimming removed 4 bases from V and 5 bases from J, with 18 bases in between. The CDR3 DNA reads TGTGCCAGCAGTTGGAGAGCGTATGTGGGAAACGAGCAGTACTTC. It yields the protein CASSWRAYVGNEQYF.

A few counts support this clonotype. It may be a read error: a sequence one base away is much more abundant. V gene TRBV2 combines with J gene TRBJ2-7, with D unclear. Looked up from germline, CDR1 is SNHLY and CDR2 is FYNNEI. The CDR3 totals 14 residues. V lost 0 bases and J 2 bases, leaving 8 bases between the germline ends. Here the CDR3 reads CASSEAGTPYEQYF. In nucleotides, the CDR3 is TGTGCCAGCAGTGAAGCGGGAACACCCTACGAGCAGTACTTC.

The chain joins TRBV11-2 to TRBJ2-1; a weak D match, TRBD2 (6 bases). Germline lookup yields CDR1 SGHAT and CDR2 FQNNGV. This CDR3 region has 16 residues. The V end was cut by 5 bases, the J end by 4 bases, with 18 bases between. CDR3 DNA sequence: TGTGCCAGCAGCAACCTCCTAGCGTTACGATACAATGAGCAGTTCTTC. Translating it yields CASSNLLALRYNEQFF.

This clonotype showed up just a few times. The J gene is TRBJ2-5, the V gene TRBV28; TRBD1 is a possible D gene (6 bases). The germline CDR1 and CDR2 sequences are MDHEN and SYDVKM. Trimming left V 7 bases short and J 1 base short, with 10 bases between. The CDR3 length is 13 residues. For the CDR3, the DNA is TGTGCCAGCACTACGGACAGCCAAGAGACCCAGTACTTC. It is translated as CASTTDSQETQYF.